The rows below give T cell receptor beta chains drawn from one sample of a study of TIL therapy for anti-PD-1-resistant metastatic lung cancer. TCRdb keeps only in-frame clones here, not all; method: immunoSEQ multiplex PCR. The sample yields tens of thousands of clones, around 68% seen once. This sample comprised blood, obtained at baseline. These receptor sequences come from a person between 25 and 80 years old with non-small cell lung cancer. Each CDR3 is given with its conserved first and last residue. D genes are given only for firm matches. Where a row states a size, it is once, few, many or the class of an expanded clone; other rows omit it.

clone_size	cdr3_length	d_call	v_call	j_call	cdr3_aa	cdr3_nt
-	16	-	TRBV10-3	TRBJ2-3	CAISEPEGPSTDTQYF	TGTGCCATCAGTGAACCCGAGGGGCCGAGCACAGATACGCAGTATTTT
-	15	TRBD1	TRBV27	TRBJ1-1	CASRQRQGAGTEAFF	TGTGCCAGCAGGCAGCGCCAGGGGGCTGGTACTGAAGCTTTCTTT
-	15	-	TRBV28	TRBJ2-7	CASSSLGKGNYEQYF	TGTGCCAGCAGTTCCTTAGGGAAGGGTAACTACGAGCAGTACTTC
-	15	-	TRBV5-4	TRBJ1-1	CASSDFRGSGTEAFF	TGTGCCAGCAGCGATTTCAGGGGCTCTGGCACTGAAGCTTTCTTT
-	14	-	TRBV7-8	TRBJ1-2	CASSPSPQNYGYTF	TGTGCCAGCAGCCCTAGCCCACAGAACTATGGCTACACCTTC
-	15	-	TRBV6-6	TRBJ1-4	CASSYSDGEGEKLFF	TGTGCCAGCAGTTACTCTGACGGGGAGGGTGAAAAACTGTTTTTT
-	14	-	TRBV5-1	TRBJ2-1	CASSLGDLYNEQFF	TGCGCCAGCAGCTTAGGGGATCTCTACAATGAGCAGTTCTTC
once	14	-	TRBV14	TRBJ2-1	CASSQPPWGVEQFF	TGTGCCAGCAGCCAACCTCCCTGGGGCGTTGAGCAGTTCTTC
-	12	-	TRBV19	TRBJ2-7	CASSIYGGEQYF	TGTGCCAGTAGTATATATGGAGGGGAGCAGTACTTC
-	16	-	TRBV11-2	TRBJ1-5	CASSLDPSGVDQPQHF	TGTGCCAGCAGCTTAGATCCAAGTGGGGTCGATCAGCCCCAGCATTTT
-	15	TRBD1	TRBV19	TRBJ1-6	CASNTPGQGESPLHF	TGTGCCAGTAATACTCCGGGACAGGGGGAATCACCCCTCCACTTT
-	13	TRBD1	TRBV29-1	TRBJ1-2	CSAGQGFDYGYTF	TGCAGCGCGGGACAGGGGTTTGACTATGGCTACACCTTC
-	17	-	TRBV2	TRBJ1-4	CASSPLFRGGTNEKLFF	TGTGCCAGCAGTCCCTTATTTAGAGGGGGAACTAATGAAAAACTGTTTTTT
few	14	-	TRBV5-1	TRBJ1-2	CASSLEFRTYGYTF	TGCGCCAGCAGCTTGGAGTTCCGGACCTATGGCTACACCTTC
-	17	TRBD2	TRBV30	TRBJ2-3	CAWSVQGWLAGGDTQYF	TGTGCCTGGAGTGTACAGGGCTGGCTAGCGGGGGGAGATACGCAGTATTTT
-	16	TRBD1	TRBV14	TRBJ1-5	CASSQPTGDFGQPQHF	TGTGCCAGCAGCCAACCCACAGGGGATTTTGGTCAGCCCCAGCATTTT
few	14	-	TRBV2	TRBJ1-6	CASSGGAVDSPLHF	TGTGCCAGCAGTGGGGGTGCGGTGGATTCACCCCTCCACTTT
-	14	-	TRBV13	TRBJ1-2	CASSFGQSNYGYTF	TGTGCCAGCAGCTTTGGGCAGTCTAACTATGGCTACACCTTC
-	14	-	TRBV11-2	TRBJ1-3	CASSFTFSGNTIYF	TGTGCCAGCAGCTTTACCTTCTCTGGAAACACCATATATTTT
once	15	TRBD1	TRBV28	TRBJ1-2	CASSLRGRLGYGYTF	TGTGCCAGCAGTCTCAGGGGGCGTTTGGGCTATGGCTACACCTTC
-	16	-	TRBV30	TRBJ1-3	CAWSVTAALSGNTIYF	TGTGCCTGGAGTGTAACAGCTGCTTTATCTGGAAACACCATATATTTT
-	14	TRBD1	TRBV5-1	TRBJ2-5	CASSLQGPQETQYF	TGCGCCAGCAGCTTACAGGGGCCGCAAGAGACCCAGTACTTC
-	16	TRBD1	TRBV28	TRBJ2-2	CASSGRRDRGHGELFF	TGTGCCAGCAGCGGACGCCGGGACAGGGGGCACGGGGAGCTGTTTTTT
-	12	-	TRBV2	TRBJ2-4	CASSGGENIQYF	TGTGCCAGCAGTGGAGGGGAAAACATTCAGTACTTC
once	16	-	TRBV7-9	TRBJ2-1	CASSSHGTPNYNEQFF	TGTGCCAGCAGCTCACACGGGACTCCTAACTACAATGAGCAGTTCTTC
once	14	-	TRBV29-1	TRBJ2-2	CSGRWHSNTGELFF	TGCAGCGGGAGGTGGCACTCGAACACCGGGGAGCTGTTTTTT
few	13	TRBD1	TRBV11-2	TRBJ1-2	CASSQGQNYGYTF	TGTGCCAGCAGCCAGGGACAGAACTATGGCTACACCTTC
once	14	-	TRBV5-1	TRBJ2-3	CASRGWIGPDTQYF	TGCGCCAGCAGGGGTTGGATCGGACCAGATACGCAGTATTTT
-	13	-	TRBV5-1	TRBJ2-2	CASSLNNAGELFF	TGCGCCAGCAGCTTGAATAACGCCGGGGAGCTGTTTTTT
-	14	TRBD1	TRBV7-9	TRBJ2-3	CASRPLQGWDTQYF	TGTGCCAGCAGACCGCTACAGGGGTGGGATACGCAGTATTTT
-	10	-	TRBV10-1	TRBJ1-4	CASRSEKLFF	TGCGCCAGCCGGAGTGAAAAACTGTTTTTT
-	15	-	TRBV7-3	TRBJ2-5	CASSRRGGSGETQYF	TGTGCCAGCAGCAGAAGAGGGGGAAGCGGGGAGACCCAGTACTTC
few	13	-	TRBV18	TRBJ2-7	CASSESRDYEQYF	TGTGCCAGCTCCGAATCTAGGGATTACGAGCAGTACTTC
-	13	-	TRBV7-2	TRBJ2-2	CASSIRYTGELFF	TGTGCCAGCAGCATCCGATACACCGGGGAGCTGTTTTTT
-	15	TRBD1	TRBV2	TRBJ2-6	CATGTGGTGANVLTF	TGTGCCACCGGGACAGGGGGGACGGGGGCCAACGTCCTGACTTTC
-	13	-	TRBV29-1	TRBJ2-1	CSVDPNSYNEQFF	TGCAGCGTTGACCCTAACTCCTACAATGAGCAGTTCTTC
-	15	TRBD2	TRBV4-2	TRBJ2-7	CASSHGTSGGVEQYF	TGTGCCAGCAGCCATGGGACTAGCGGGGGGGTCGAGCAGTACTTC
-	16	-	TRBV7-8	TRBJ2-3	CASSVIRTASTDTQYF	TGTGCCAGCAGCGTTATAAGGACAGCAAGCACAGATACGCAGTATTTT
-	16	TRBD1	TRBV7-8	TRBJ2-1	CASSSATGTDYNEQFF	TGTGCCAGCAGCTCCGCAACCGGGACAGACTACAATGAGCAGTTCTTC
-	17	TRBD1	TRBV7-3	TRBJ2-1	CASSQRGGTGGTNEQFF	TGTGCCAGCAGCCAAAGGGGAGGGACAGGGGGAACAAATGAGCAGTTCTTC
-	14	-	TRBV7-3	TRBJ1-1	CASSLGGWNTEAFF	TGTGCCAGCAGCTTAGGGGGCTGGAACACTGAAGCTTTCTTT